This T cell receptor beta chain was captured in a study of CD8 T cells in ankylosing spondylitis. Study-wide findings and caveats: Disease-linked clones reportedly concentrated significantly in matched ankylosing spondylitis synovial fluid.

Worth noting for this clonotype: The antigen is not known.

Germline values: CDR1 SGHVS, CDR2 FQNEAQ. Trimming took off 8 bases at V and 2 bases at J, with 16 bases between the two ends. The CDR3 spans 15 residues. For TCR beta, libraries came from quantitative 5'-RACE with molecular barcodes. Via MiXCR, TCRdb re-called the 5' RACE reads, giving one row per CDR3 protein. The data contain 250,000 to 300,000 distinct CDR3 sequences, about 18% of them seen just once; the ten biggest clones take up about a third. The V gene is TRBV7-8, the J gene TRBJ1-5; D is perhaps TRBD1 (6 bases). Sequences were obtained from blood, either unsorted or a sorted T cell fraction (not recorded which). The origin of this receptor is a male donor with ankylosing spondylitis or in good health (not recorded which). The CDR3 DNA sequence: TGTGCCAGCGGAATGGGGGGCTTAGGCAATCAGCCCCAGCATTTT. Translating gives CASGMGGLGNQPQHF. The full variable domain, its missing parts supplied by reference TRBV7-8 and TRBJ1-5, is GAGVSQSPRYKVAKRGQDVALRCDPISGHVSLFWYQQALGQGPEFLTYFQNEAQLDKSGLPSDRFFAERPEGSVSTLKIQRTQQEDSAVYLCASGMGGLGNQPQHFGDGTRLSIL.